This T cell receptor beta chain was obtained from a study of blood T cell repertoires in COVID-19 (dated by TCRdb to 2020 to 2021). Regarding the research as a whole: Collaborator samples came from the United States, Italy and Spain and covered acute and convalescent phases of COVID-19. The prospective study material was composed of cDNA or gDNA derived from T cells, B-cell-depleted T cells, or PBMCs. The dataset comprised deeply sampled blood TCRbeta repertoires from subjects exposed to, actively infected with, or recovered from COVID-19. A freely available public database, intended as a resource for researchers studying the immune response to SARS-CoV-2, is where the repertoires were released. The samples were drawn from two sources: the first 160 participants of the ongoing ImmuneRACE study, and 950 to 1,500 subjects contributed by 6 global collaborators. The sample metadata nearly always contained a de-identified subject ID, COVID-19 status, age in years and sex. Where available, HLA class I and class II types were taken from metadata supplied by the sample provider and were not determined by assay-based typing. Overall study outcomes, separate from this receptor: The quantity of clinical and demographic metadata differed by source and by participant and was supplied without curation.

The immunoSEQ Assay, a bias-controlled multiplex PCR, was used to amplify TCRbeta CDR3 regions from genomic DNA. The published analysis was carried out like this. The number of nucleated cells in each sample was estimated from the amplification of reference gene primers within the assay. To quantify the absolute abundance of each unique TCRbeta CDR3 rearrangement, sequence reads were collapsed and filtered. For each sample, productive Simpson clonality was calculated as the square root of Simpson's diversity index across productive rearrangements. As stored in TCRdb, this immuneACCESS dataset retains in-frame rearrangements with V and J assigned. A fraction of the clones does not appear; measured against another copy, unresolved V genes explain less than half of the discrepancy, and the remainder lacks a known reason. From that table come the V and J calls and clone size; the DNA was used to work out D and trimming. The table for this sample lists 90,000 to 100,000 clones; around 67% of them were counted only once. Clones ranked in the top ten supply around 23% of the sample.

Looking up the germline V gene yields CDR1 SGHVS and CDR2 FQNEAQ. Spanning cysteine to phenylalanine, the CDR3 consists of 17 amino acids. The kept DNA is CDR3 alone, 51 bases in frame from the first base. Between the V and J ends, shortened by 5 bases and 0 bases respectively, the junction contains 18 bases. The collaborating institutions used their own protocols to collect whole blood in K2EDTA tubes. For TCRbeta analysis, collaborators shipped samples as frozen whole blood, isolated PBMCs, or DNA extracted from either of those sample types. With respect to this clone: Its antigen is currently not known. Base qualities are not provided; no much larger clone lies one nucleotide away.

The chain links TRBV7-8 with TRBJ2-3; the D gene is perhaps TRBD2, on 6 matching bases. The clonotype comes from a woman aged 55-69 years in a cohort sampled during active or convalescent COVID-19. Sequencing was performed on peripheral blood. This receptor carries the CDR3 CASSRRTAGTSTDTQYF. The nucleotide sequence reads TGTGCCAGCAGCCGTCGGACGGCGGGGACTAGCACAGATACGCAGTATTTT.